This is a list of T cell receptor beta chains from one sample in a study of identical twins' blood T cells. TCRdb passed the 5' RACE reads through MiXCR, listing each CDR3 protein once. In the table there are about 370,000 distinct CDR3 sequences, over 25% of which are singletons. The sample was PBMCs. All receptors come from a woman aged 18-49 years in good health. CDR3s leave out the opening cysteine and the closing phenylalanine or tryptophan. Part of the rows lack a size; the others show once, few, many or a class for expanded clones.

len,abundance,v_gene,CDR3aa
11,many,TRBV2,ASTREGTSAQY
12,-,TRBV6-5,ASRNYAVAGELF
10,-,TRBV29-1,SAVGRDYGYT
10,many,TRBV29-1,SVGRSNEKLF
10,few,TRBV29-1,STSAGNTEAF
13,few,TRBV5-1,ASSLIGQGRAEAF
11,many,TRBV20-1,SASGANNQPQH
14,few,TRBV29-1,SVELFNRANTGELF
12,few,TRBV19,ASSPSWQNYGYT
12,-,TRBV2,ASSDPTVFYGYT